Each of the 29 T cell receptor beta chains below was sequenced from the same sample in a study of blood T cell repertoires in COVID-19 (dated by TCRdb to about 2020). The protocol used for the library was the immunoSEQ multiplex PCR assay. In TCRdb, the immuneACCESS table is reduced to in-frame sequences with V and J assigned. These tables do not hold every clone; where another copy was compared, an unresolved V gene accounts for under half, and the others remain unexplained. Recorded for this sample are a few hundred thousand clones; under 90% of them occurred a single time. The ten largest clones represent under 12% of the sample. The sequenced material came from peripheral blood. The origin of the receptors is a woman aged 80 or over with COVID-19, enrolled during active disease.

V gene TRBV5-5 combines with J gene TRBJ2-7; a weak D match, TRBD2 (5 bases). CDR3 length equals 15 residues. Germline CDR1 and CDR2: SGHKS and YYEKEE (reference sequence). Trimming cost V 2 bases and J 2 bases, with 14 bases left between them. Here the CDR3 DNA reads TGTGCCAGCAGCTTAAGGGAGACCCTTGCCTACGAGCAGTACGTC. It specifies CASSLRETLAYEQYV.

The V gene is TRBV6-5, the J gene TRBJ1-2, with D possibly matching TRBD1 (6 bases). The CDR3 length is 13 residues. In germline, CDR1 is MNHEY, CDR2 SVGAGI. The V and J ends lost 6 bases and 5 bases respectively, with 13 bases between them. The CDR3 here is CASRMTGQYGYTF. The CDR3 DNA reads TGTGCCAGCAGGATGACAGGTCAATATGGCTACACCTTC.

The CDR3 sequence: CSVDRTRQAGYTF. The CDR3 DNA reads TGCAGCGTTGATAGGACAAGACAGGCAGGCTACACCTTC. The chain links TRBV29-1 to TRBJ1-2, with D maybe TRBD1 (6 bases). The V gene lost 3 bases and the J gene lost 8 bases, with 16 bases spanning the gap. Germline V lookup: CDR1 SQVTM, CDR2 ANQGSEA. This CDR3 is 13 amino acids long. The full variable domain, completed using reference TRBV29-1 and TRBJ1-2, is SAVISQKPSRDICQRGTSLTIQCQVDSQVTMMFWYRQQPGQSLTLIATANQGSEATYESGFVIDKFPISRPNLTFSTLTVSNMSPEDSSIYLCSVDRTRQAGYTFGSGTRLTVV.

This chain joins TRBV29-1 and TRBJ2-7, with 7 positions matching TRBD1. V lost 7 bases to trimming and J lost 6 bases; unmatched junction nucleotides: 15. The germline gives CDR1 SQVTM, CDR2 ANQGSEA. This CDR3 has 14 residues. The CDR3 nucleotides are TGCAGCGCATCAAGCCTGACAGGGTTCGGCGAGCAGTACTTC. Its translation: CSASSLTGFGEQYF.

This clone was picked up a small number of times. This chain joins TRBV6-5 and TRBJ1-1; maybe TRBD1 (6 bases). CDR1 MNHEY and CDR2 SVGAGI come from the germline V gene. The CDR3 runs to 14 residues. The V gene lost 6 bases and the J gene lost 5 bases, with 16 bases spanning the gap. CDR3 sequence: CASRGNRAGTEAFF. The CDR3 nucleotides read TGTGCCAGCAGAGGAAACAGGGCCGGGACTGAAGCTTTCTTT.

The chain carries TRBV29-1 and TRBJ2-3; possible D gene TRBD2, 5 bases. This CDR3 has 13 residues. Germline V lookup: CDR1 SQVTM, CDR2 ANQGSEA. The ends were cut back, 1 base at V and 5 bases at J, with 10 bases in the middle. DNA for the CDR3: TGCAGCGTTGAAGGGAACGGGATAGATACGCAGTATTTT. It translates to CSVEGNGIDTQYF.

V is TRBV10-3 and J is TRBJ2-2, with D possibly being TRBD1 (6 bases). Germline V gives CDR1 ENHRY, CDR2 SYGVKD. This CDR3 contains 15 residues. Trimming removed 4 bases from V and 2 bases from J, with 11 bases in between. The CDR3 coding sequence is TGTGCCATCAGTGTGGAACAGGGAAACACCGGGGAGCTGTTTTTT. Residues: CAISVEQGNTGELFF.

The V and J genes are TRBV6-5 and TRBJ1-1, with a tentative D call TRBD1 (6 bases). The CDR3 has 12 amino acids. V was pared by 9 bases and J by 7 bases, with 15 bases between. Germline CDR1 is MNHEY and CDR2 is SVGAGI. The CDR3 nucleotides are TGTGCCAGTACCCGAGGGGGTGGTGAAGCTTTCTTT. Protein: CASTRGGGEAFF.

The chain employs TRBV30 and TRBJ1-6; a weak D match, TRBD1 (5 bases). V lost 4 bases to trimming and J lost 9 bases, with 16 bases between them. The length of the CDR3 is 14 residues. The V gene's germline CDR1 is GTSNPN and CDR2 SVGIG (reference sequence). CDR3 protein: CAWNYQGLSSPLHF. The CDR3 DNA reads TGTGCCTGGAATTACCAGGGTCTGAGTTCACCCCTCCACTTT. The variable domain in full, with the rest retrieved from reference TRBV30 and TRBJ1-6, is SQTIHQWPATLVQPVGSPLSLECTVEGTSNPNLYWYRQAAGRGLQLLFYSVGIGQISSEVPQNLSASRPQDRQFILSSKKLLLSDSGFYLCAWNYQGLSSPLHFGNGTRLTVT.

Turning to this clone: The sample contains more than one DNA sequence encoding this CDR3. J is TRBJ2-5 and V is TRBV3-1 (or the pseudogene TRBV3-2); D gene unclear. V lost 1 base, J lost 5 bases, and 5 bases lay in between. The CDR3 totals 12 residues. The V gene's germline CDR1 is LGHDT and CDR2 YNNKEL (reference sequence). The CDR3 region is CASSQVRETQYF. In nucleotides, the CDR3 is TGTGCCAGCAGCCAAGTCCGGGAGACCCAGTACTTC.

The V and J genes are TRBV4-1 and TRBJ2-3; no firm D call. CDR3 size: 12 residues. Deletions cut 4 bases from V and 3 bases from J, with 5 bases between. CDR1 is MGHRA, CDR2 YSYEKL, per germline. In DNA, the CDR3 is TGCGCCAGCAGCCCTCCGACAGATACGCAGTATTTT. As protein: CASSPPTDTQYF.

The chain joins TRBV6-5 to TRBJ2-7; 9 positions match TRBD1. The CDR3 is 14 amino acids. After removal of 6 bases from V and 2 bases from J, the junction contained 5 bases not matched to a gene. CDR1 is MNHEY and CDR2 is SVGAGI in the germline V gene. The CDR3, as DNA: TGTGCCAGCAGCAGGGACAGGGAACCCTACGAGCAGTACGTC. Amino acid sequence: CASSRDREPYEQYV.

The V gene is TRBV5-1, the J gene TRBJ2-2; 10 positions match TRBD1. Germline CDR1 and CDR2: SGHRS and YFSETQ. Trimming at V came to 5 bases and at J to 2 bases, leaving 6 bases not matched to a gene. The CDR3 runs to 16 residues. DNA of the CDR3: TGCGCCAGCAGGCCAGACAGGGGGCAAAACACCGGGGAGCTGTTTTTT. Translated: CASRPDRGQNTGELFF. The full variable domain, completed using reference TRBV5-1 and TRBJ2-2, is KAGVTQTPRYLIKTRGQQVTLSCSPISGHRSVSWYQQTPGQGLQFLFEYFSETQRNKGNFPGRFSGRQFSNSRSEMNVSTLELGDSALYLCASRPDRGQNTGELFFGEGSRLTVL.

This clone was seen a few times. V usage is TRBV2 and J usage is TRBJ1-5; a possible D gene is TRBD1 (6 bases). With 0 bases removed from V and 0 bases from J, the gap between germline ends came to 6 bases. The CDR3 length is 15 residues. Germline CDR1 is SNHLY and CDR2 is FYNNEI. CDR3 sequence: CASSEAGGSNQPQHF. In nucleotides, the CDR3 is TGTGCCAGCAGTGAAGCAGGGGGTAGCAATCAGCCCCAGCATTTT.

The chain uses TRBV7-8 and TRBJ2-2; TRBD2 is a possible D gene (6 bases). The CDR3 spans 16 residues. V was cut by 5 bases and J by 1 base, with 14 bases left in between. Per the germline V gene, CDR1 is SGHVS and CDR2 is FQNEAQ. In DNA form, the CDR3 reads TGTGCCAGCAGCCGCCGGGACTTGGTGAACACCGGGGAGCTGTTTTTT. Its translation: CASSRRDLVNTGELFF.

V is TRBV24-1 and J is TRBJ2-5; 8 positions match TRBD2. J gave up 1 base and V 4 bases, and 4 bases lay outside the gene matches. Germline values: CDR1 KGHDR, CDR2 SFDVKD. The CDR3 consists of 15 residues. The CDR3 here is CATSDLGLGQETQYF. Written as DNA, the CDR3 is TGTGCCACCAGTGACCTGGGACTAGGCCAAGAGACCCAGTACTTC.

This clone was seen more than once but under ten times. This chain links TRBV5-6 with TRBJ2-5, with a weak D call TRBD2 (6 bases). There are 13 residues in the CDR3. Germline V gene data show CDR1 as SGHDT and CDR2 as YYEEEE. V was cut by 0 bases and J by 5 bases, with 8 bases left in between. The DNA for the CDR3 is TGTGCCAGCAGCTTGGAGGGGAGGGAGACCCAGTACTTC. Translating gives CASSLEGRETQYF.

This sequence joins TRBV18 and TRBJ1-6, with D perhaps matching TRBD1 (6 bases). The CDR3 totals 15 residues. The germline V gene encodes CDR1 KGHSH and CDR2 LQKENI. Trimming cost V 2 bases and J 4 bases, with 9 bases left between them. The CDR3 DNA sequence: TGTGCCAGCTCACCAGGGCAGGGGTATAATTCACCCCTCCACTTT. This gives the protein CASSPGQGYNSPLHF.

On this clone itself: The junction differs from germline at one of its ends, possibly a read error. The CDR3 nucleotides read TGCAGCGTTGAAGTATCGGGGACAGGGGGTAGCAAACTCTTT. Amino acid sequence: CSVEVSGTGGSKLF. This chain connects TRBV29-1 to TRBJ1-4, with 11 bases aligning to TRBD1. CDR3 size: 14 residues. Germline V CDR1 and CDR2: SQVTM, ANQGSEA. The whole variable domain, filled in from reference TRBV29-1 and TRBJ1-4, reads SAVISQKPSRDICQRGTSLTIQCQVDSQVTMMFWYRQQPGQSLTLIATANQGSEATYESGFVIDKFPISRPNLTFSTLTVSNMSPEDSSIYLCSVEVSGTGGSKLFGSGTQLSVL.

V gene TRBV3-1 (or the pseudogene TRBV3-2) combines with J gene TRBJ2-7; TRBD2 agrees at 8 bases. V lost 0 bases, J lost 2 bases, and 3 bases stayed unmatched. Germline V gene lookup returns CDR1 LGHDT and CDR2 YNNKEL (reference sequence). The CDR3 extends over 15 amino acids. The CDR3 DNA is TGTGCCAGCAGCCAAGAGCTGGGACTAGCCTACGAGCAGTACTTC. This translates into CASSQELGLAYEQYF.

The genes are TRBV5-1 and TRBJ2-1, with TRBD1 matching 7 bases. This CDR3 has 15 amino acids. Germline loops: CDR1 SGHRS, CDR2 YFSETQ. With V trimmed by 3 bases and J by 4 bases, 7 bases remained unmatched. CDR3 in amino acids: CASSSEGTVYNEQFF. In nucleotides, the CDR3 is TGCGCCAGCAGCTCCGAGGGGACAGTATACAATGAGCAGTTCTTC.

V and J are TRBV28 and TRBJ1-5; tentative D call: TRBD1 (5 bases). CDR1 is MDHEN, CDR2 SYDVKM, per germline. Trimming left V 6 bases short and J 5 bases short, with 11 bases between. This CDR3 is 13 amino acids long. The CDR3 region is CASRGGGDQPQHF. As DNA, the CDR3 is TGTGCCAGCAGAGGCGGGGGGGATCAGCCCCAGCATTTT.

V usage is TRBV6-1 and J usage is TRBJ2-7; TRBD2 aligns across 8 bases. Per germline, CDR1 MNHNS and CDR2 SASEGT. Trimming took 3 bases from V and 7 from J; bases not matched to a gene: 8. The CDR3 runs 14 residues. The CDR3 DNA is TGTGCCAGCAGTGATAGAATAGCGGGACTGGAGCAGTACGTC. Translated: CASSDRIAGLEQYV.

The chain joins TRBV28 to TRBJ1-1; 9 bases match TRBD1. V trimming: 2 bases; J trimming: 7 bases; junction bases outside the gene matches: 5. Looked up from germline, CDR1 is MDHEN and CDR2 is SYDVKM. This CDR3 is built from 14 residues. The CDR3 nucleotides read TGTGCCAGCAGTTTAGGGGGGACAGGGAGTGAAGCTTTCTTT. This sequence encodes CASSLGGTGSEAFF.

This rearrangement joins TRBV6-6 to TRBJ2-3; TRBD2 aligns across 8 bases. V lost 7 bases, J lost 5 bases, and 14 bases stayed unmatched. CDR1 and CDR2 (germline): MNHNY, SVGAGI (reference sequence). This CDR3 region has 16 residues. CDR3 sequence reads: CASTPRSGGEVDTQYF. The DNA of the CDR3 is TGTGCCAGCACCCCCCGCTCGGGGGGGGAGGTAGATACGCAGTATTTT.

This chain links TRBV10-2 with TRBJ1-1; D is unresolved. V lost 2 bases to trimming and J lost 8 bases, with 9 bases between them. This CDR3 spans 12 amino acids. The germline V gene encodes CDR1 WSHSY and CDR2 SAAADI. CDR3 in DNA: TGCGCCAGCAGTGAGAGCGGGAGGGAAGCTTTCTTT. Residues: CASSESGREAFF.

The chain carries TRBV19 and TRBJ2-1; D gene unclear. The CDR3 totals 11 residues. Trimming pared 0 bases from V and 10 bases from J, leaving 4 bases between. Germline lookup yields CDR1 LNHDA and CDR2 SQIVND (reference sequence). The CDR3 reads CASSIESEQFF. Written as DNA, the CDR3 is TGTGCCAGTAGTATAGAGTCGGAGCAGTTCTTC.

The rearrangement links TRBV3-1 (or the pseudogene TRBV3-2) to TRBJ1-6, with 9 bases lining up with TRBD1. This CDR3 spans 18 amino acids. Trimming cost V 6 bases and J 7 bases; bases outside gene matches: 16. The germline V gene encodes CDR1 LGHDT and CDR2 YNNKEL (reference sequence). CDR3 in DNA: TGTGCCAGCAGGTCAAGTGGAGGGACAGGGTCGAGAAATTCACCCCTCCACTTT. Its translation: CASRSSGGTGSRNSPLHF.

V is TRBV28 and J is TRBJ2-1; TRBD2 matches 7 bases. The CDR3 has 13 amino acids. The germline CDR1 and CDR2 sequences are MDHEN and SYDVKM. V gave up 5 bases and J gave up 6 bases; unmatched junction bases: 4. The CDR3 spells CASSEGRGNEQFF. CDR3 coding DNA: TGTGCCAGCAGTGAAGGGAGGGGCAATGAGCAGTTCTTC.